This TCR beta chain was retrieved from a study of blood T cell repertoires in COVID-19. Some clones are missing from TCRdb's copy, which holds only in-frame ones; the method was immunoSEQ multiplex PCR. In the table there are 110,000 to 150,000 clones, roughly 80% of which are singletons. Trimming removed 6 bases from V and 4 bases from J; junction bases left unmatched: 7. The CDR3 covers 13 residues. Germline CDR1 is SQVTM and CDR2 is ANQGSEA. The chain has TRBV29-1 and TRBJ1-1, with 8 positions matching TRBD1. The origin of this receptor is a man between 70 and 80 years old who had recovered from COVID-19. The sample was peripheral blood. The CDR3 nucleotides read TGCAGCGTAGAGCGACAGGGGAGCACTGAAGCTTTCTTT. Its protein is CSVERQGSTEAFF.